The 25 T cell receptor beta chains presented below share a single source sample, sequenced in a study of read filtering for tumor transcriptome and immune sequencing. From about 0.4 ug of RNA, a library with molecular barcoded alpha/delta and beta/gamma adaptors was made. TCRdb processed the reads anew with MiXCR; each CDR3 protein has one entry. Altogether about 41,000 distinct CDR3 sequences are present, roughly 13% being singletons, with the ten largest covering about 30%. Material: a population of CD138-negative cells sorted from bone marrow. The receptors shown here come from a donor at least 40 years old with multiple myeloma.

In its sample, this clonotype was seen many times. The genes are TRBV4-2 and TRBJ2-7; D uncertain. The CDR3 covers 13 residues. Trimming pared 3 bases from V and 2 bases from J, leaving 8 bases between. The germline V gene encodes CDR1 LGHNA and CDR2 YNFKEQ. DNA of the CDR3: TGTGCCAGCAGCCAGAACATCCCCTACGAGCAGTACTTC. This encodes CASSQNIPYEQYF.

The sample holds many counts of this clonotype. The chain joins TRBV4-3 to TRBJ1-1; D call uncertain. The length of the CDR3 is 12 residues. CDR1 and CDR2 (germline): LGHNA, YSLEER. V was cut by 0 bases and J by 13 bases, with 12 bases left in between. The CDR3 nucleotides read TGCGCCAGCAGCCAAGATCGTACCCGGGTTTTCTTT. Translated: CASSQDRTRVFF.

This clonotype has a count of ten or more. The V call is TRBV7-9, the J call TRBJ2-7; a weak D match, TRBD1 (6 bases). This CDR3 is 14 amino acids long. The V end was cut by 1 base, the J end by 5 bases, with 12 bases between. Per the germline V gene, CDR1 is SEHNR and CDR2 is FQNEAQ (reference sequence). The chain's CDR3 is CASSLDLGADEQYF. CDR3 in DNA: TGTGCCAGCAGCTTAGATCTGGGGGCCGACGAGCAGTACTTC.

Concerning this clonotype: A far larger clone is only one base removed, so a read error is likely. This chain connects TRBV7-9 to TRBJ2-1, with TRBD2 matching 14 bases. Germline loops: CDR1 SEHNR, CDR2 FQNEAQ (reference sequence). This CDR3 comprises 18 residues. In nucleotides, the CDR3 is TGTGCCAGCAGCTTAGGGACTAGCGGGAGGACGGGCTACAGTGAGCAGTTCTTC. Translating it yields CASSLGTSGRTGYSEQFF.

This clonotype was seen only once. V is TRBV4-1 and J is TRBJ2-6, with TRBD1 matching 7 bases. The J segment lost 0 bases and the V segment lost 2 bases, leaving 7 bases of the junction unmatched. CDR1 is MGHRA and CDR2 is YSYEKL in the germline V gene. The CDR3 loop spans 18 amino acids. The CDR3 DNA reads TGCGCCAGCAGCCAATCGGGACAGAGTAACTCTGGGGCCAACGTCCTGACTTTC. Amino acids: CASSQSGQSNSGANVLTF.

This clonotype was seen many times. The CDR3: CASNSGLAGHEQFF. CDR3 nucleotides: TGTGCCAGCAACTCCGGACTAGCGGGGCATGAGCAGTTCTTC. The V call is TRBV28, the J call TRBJ2-1; 12 bases are shared with TRBD2. Per the germline V gene, CDR1 is MDHEN and CDR2 is SYDVKM. The V and J ends lost 7 bases and 8 bases, in that order; junction bases with no gene match: 6. The CDR3 length is 14 residues. Combining the CDR3 with reference TRBV28 and TRBJ2-1 gives the whole variable domain DVKVTQSSRYLVKRTGEKVFLECVQDMDHENMFWYRQDPGLGLRLIYFSYDVKMKEKGDIPEGYSVSREKKERFSLILESASTNQTSMYLCASNSGLAGHEQFFGPGTRLTVL.

Comments on this clonotype: A much larger clone sits a single nucleotide away, making a read error possible. The conserved phenylalanine or tryptophan normally closing the CDR3 is absent here, so this likely arose from a read error. This sequence joins TRBV29-1 and TRBJ2-5; TRBD1 matches at 7 bases. The V gene end was trimmed by 6 bases and the J gene end by 4 bases; junction bases not matched to a gene: 5. The CDR3 sequence is 12 residues long. Germline V lookup: CDR1 SQVTM, CDR2 ANQGSEA. The CDR3 reads CSVGDRGETQYS. The CDR3 DNA is TGCAGCGTGGGGGACAGAGGAGAGACCCAGTACTCC.

This clonotype was seen ten or more times. The chain employs TRBV7-2 and TRBJ2-3; 10 bases line up with TRBD2. CDR1 and CDR2 (germline): SGHTA, FQGNSA. This CDR3 spans 15 amino acids. The trim removed 3 bases at V and 1 base at J, leaving 1 base unmatched. In nucleotides, the CDR3 is TGTGCCAGCAGCTTGGGGACTAGCGGCACAGATACGCAGTATTTT. It yields the protein CASSLGTSGTDTQYF.

There are many counts of this clonotype. This chain links TRBV28 with TRBJ2-7; 8 bases are a match to TRBD2. The V segment lost 11 bases and the J segment 1 base; nucleotides outside the gene matches: 7. The CDR3 consists of 13 residues. CDR1 and CDR2 from the germline V gene are MDHEN and SYDVKM. The CDR3 DNA is TGTGCCCTCGGCCGGGGGGGGTCCTACGAGCAGTACTTC. It encodes CALGRGGSYEQYF.

This clonotype was recorded many times. The CDR3 protein is CASSPTGTSGYEQYF. The DNA of the CDR3 is TGTGCCAGCAGTCCAACCGGGACTAGCGGCTACGAGCAGTACTTC. V usage is TRBV12-3 or TRBV12-4 and J usage is TRBJ2-7; 11 bases align to TRBD2. The CDR3 contains 15 residues. V lost 5 bases and J lost 3; bases outside the gene matches: 6.

This clonotype showed up many times. This chain joins TRBV4-2 and TRBJ2-1; D not resolved. Germline CDR1 is LGHNA and CDR2 is YNFKEQ. CDR3 length: 15 residues. V was clipped by 0 bases and J by 5 bases, with 11 bases between them. CDR3 bases: TGTGCCAGCAGCCAAGATCCTCTCCCAGACAATGAGCAGTTCTTC. Translating gives CASSQDPLPDNEQFF.

Many counts were recorded for this clonotype. V is TRBV5-6 and J is TRBJ2-1; 10 nucleotides match TRBD2. With V trimmed by 2 bases and J by 5 bases, 7 bases remained unmatched. Germline V gene lookup returns CDR1 SGHDT and CDR2 YYEEEE. CDR3 length: 16 amino acids. The CDR3 here is CASSLSGTSAHNEQFF. In DNA, the CDR3 is TGTGCCAGCAGCTTATCCGGGACTAGCGCTCACAATGAGCAGTTCTTC.

At least ten counts were recorded for this clonotype. The chain couples TRBV27 to TRBJ1-1; D is unclear. CDR3 length: 13 amino acids. Germline V gives CDR1 MNHEY, CDR2 SMNVEV (reference sequence). The ends were cut back, 1 base at V and 3 bases at J, with 6 bases in the middle. DNA for the CDR3: TGTGCCAGCAGTTTATGGGTTTACACTGAAGCTTTCTTT. The encoded protein is CASSLWVYTEAFF.

The table lists this clonotype with many counts. V and J are TRBV2 and TRBJ1-5; D uncertain. The germline gives CDR1 SNHLY, CDR2 FYNNEI. CDR3 length equals 15 residues. V was trimmed by 5 bases and J by 0 bases, leaving 11 bases between them. The CDR3 loop is CASSLEHYSNQPQHF. In nucleotides, the CDR3 is TGTGCCAGCAGTTTGGAACATTATAGCAATCAGCCCCAGCATTTT.

In regard to this clonotype: At one boundary the junction diverges from the germline segment, which might be a read error. This sequence joins TRBV6-1 and TRBJ1-2, with 7 bases fitting TRBD1. The CDR3 length is 14 residues. CDR1 is MNHNS, CDR2 SASEGT, per germline. The CDR3, as DNA: TGTGCCGGCAGTGATCTGGGACAGAGCTATGGCTACACCTTC. This translates into CAGSDLGQSYGYTF.

This clonotype was seen repeatedly, ten times or more. This chain links TRBV7-3 with TRBJ2-1, with TRBD2 matching over 7 bases. V lost 1 base and J lost 0; bases outside the gene matches: 3. Germline CDR1 and CDR2: SGHTA and FQGTGA. The CDR3 runs 16 residues. The CDR3 is CASSLKRGSSYNEQFF. CDR3 coding DNA: TGTGCCAGCAGCTTAAAGCGGGGTAGCTCCTACAATGAGCAGTTCTTC.

The sample holds many counts of this clonotype. V usage is TRBV19 and J usage is TRBJ1-5; 7 nucleotides match TRBD1. J lost 2 bases, V lost 7 bases, and 14 bases had no gene match. Germline V gene lookup returns CDR1 LNHDA and CDR2 SQIVND (reference sequence). The length of the CDR3 is 17 residues. The CDR3 region is CASTLRDSAGGNQPQHF. CDR3 bases: TGTGCCAGTACCCTCCGGGACAGCGCGGGTGGCAATCAGCCCCAGCATTTT.

The sample holds a few counts of this clonotype. A read error is possible here, since a much larger clone lies one base away. The chain is built from TRBV2 and TRBJ2-6, with TRBD2 identical over 7 bases. CDR1 is SNHLY, CDR2 FYNNEI, per germline. Trimming cost V 11 bases and J 0 bases; bases outside gene matches: 10. This CDR3 comprises 16 residues. The DNA of the CDR3 is TGTGCCGGCACCGTCAGCGGGATCTCTGGGGCCAACGTCCTGACTTTC. The encoded protein is CAGTVSGISGANVLTF.

This clonotype was observed at least ten times. Written as DNA, the CDR3 is TGTGCCAGCAGGGGGACATCTGCAAATGAGCAGTTCTTC. Residues: CASRGTSANEQFF. This chain joins TRBV6-2 or TRBV6-3 and TRBJ2-1, with a tentative D call TRBD1 (6 bases). V dropped 6 bases and J dropped 7 bases, with 13 bases sitting between them. This CDR3 spans 13 amino acids. Germline V gene lookup returns CDR1 MNHEY and CDR2 SVGEGT.

This clonotype was observed at least ten times. The chain links TRBV4-2 to TRBJ1-2, with 10 bases fitting TRBD1. Per the germline V gene, CDR1 is LGHNA and CDR2 is YNFKEQ. This CDR3 region has 15 residues. J gave up 3 bases and V 4 bases, and 5 bases lay outside the gene matches. Here the CDR3 reads CASSPDRGVYYGYTF. CDR3 DNA: TGTGCCAGCAGCCCGGACAGGGGGGTCTACTATGGCTACACCTTC.

This clonotype was detected many times. The chain joins TRBV29-1 to TRBJ2-7, with D possibly matching TRBD2 (6 bases). The V end was cut by 0 bases, the J end by 3 bases, with 18 bases between. This CDR3 contains 16 residues. Germline CDR1 SQVTM, CDR2 ANQGSEA. CDR3 residues: CSVEDQGRHGGYEQYF. CDR3 DNA sequence: TGCAGCGTTGAAGATCAAGGCCGCCACGGGGGCTACGAGCAGTACTTC.

About this clonotype itself: A much larger clone sits a single nucleotide away, making a read error possible. The chain joins TRBV19 to TRBJ2-7; D unclear. From germline, CDR1 is LNHDA and CDR2 SQIVND (reference sequence). The CDR3 runs to 13 residues. Trimming left V 5 bases short and J 6 bases short, with 14 bases between. DNA for the CDR3: TGTGCCAGTAGTGCCCTACTGGGTTCCGAGCAGTACTTC. As protein: CASSALLGSEQYF.

Concerning this clonotype itself: This may be a read error: a much more frequent sequence differs by one nucleotide. Here the CDR3 reads CASSQGRGTSSYNGQFF. In DNA form, the CDR3 reads TGTGCCAGCAGCCAAGGCAGGGGGACAAGCTCCTACAATGGGCAGTTCTTC. This rearrangement joins TRBV14 to TRBJ2-1, with 7 bases aligning to TRBD1. Germline CDR1 SGHDN, CDR2 FVKESK. The CDR3 length is 17 residues.

The J gene is TRBJ2-1, the V gene TRBV25-1, with TRBD2 identical over 7 bases. The CDR3 runs to 17 residues. V lost 6 bases and J lost 1; bases outside the gene matches: 12. Germline assignment: CDR1 MGHDK and CDR2 SYGVNS. CDR3 sequence (DNA): TGTGCCAGCAGCCCGGACCCCTCTAGCGGATCCTACAATGAGCAGTTCTTC. It is translated as CASSPDPSSGSYNEQFF.

In its sample, this clonotype was seen many times. This sequence joins TRBV2 and TRBJ2-7; D might be TRBD1 (6 bases). CDR3 length: 14 amino acids. The germline CDR1 and CDR2 sequences are SNHLY and FYNNEI. V was clipped by 3 bases and J by 2 bases, with 11 bases between them. This CDR3 is CASSEQGLTYEQYF. The CDR3 DNA sequence: TGTGCCAGCAGTGAGCAGGGGCTCACCTACGAGCAGTACTTC.